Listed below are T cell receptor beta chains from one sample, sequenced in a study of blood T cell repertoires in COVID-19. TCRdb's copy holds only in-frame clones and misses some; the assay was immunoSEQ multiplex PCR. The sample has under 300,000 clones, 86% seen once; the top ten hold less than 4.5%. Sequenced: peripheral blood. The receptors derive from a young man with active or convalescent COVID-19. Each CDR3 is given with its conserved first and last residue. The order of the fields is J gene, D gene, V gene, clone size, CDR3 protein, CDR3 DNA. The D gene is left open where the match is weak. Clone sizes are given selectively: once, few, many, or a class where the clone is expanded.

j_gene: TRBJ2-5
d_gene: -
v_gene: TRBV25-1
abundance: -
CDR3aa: CASSEAVGGEYF
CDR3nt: TGTGCCAGCAGTGAGGCGGTGGGGGGAGAGTACTTC

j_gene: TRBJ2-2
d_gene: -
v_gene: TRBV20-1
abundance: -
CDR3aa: CSASRQTNTGELFF
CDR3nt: TGCAGTGCTAGTCGGCAGACTAACACCGGGGAGCTGTTTTTT

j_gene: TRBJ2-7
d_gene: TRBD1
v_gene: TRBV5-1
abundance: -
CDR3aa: CASSPTRDSSYEQYF
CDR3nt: TGCGCCAGCAGCCCGACCCGGGACAGCTCCTACGAGCAGTACTTC

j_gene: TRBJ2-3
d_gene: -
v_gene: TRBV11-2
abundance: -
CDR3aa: CASSDSDTQYF
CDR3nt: TGTGCCAGCAGTGACTCAGATACGCAGTATTTT

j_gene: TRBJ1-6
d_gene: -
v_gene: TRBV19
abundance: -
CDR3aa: CASRYVADSPLHF
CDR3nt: TGTGCCAGTAGGTACGTCGCGGATTCACCCCTCCACTTT

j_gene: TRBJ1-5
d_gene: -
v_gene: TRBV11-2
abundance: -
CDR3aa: CASSLQAYNQPQHF
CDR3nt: TGTGCCAGCAGCTTGCAGGCGTACAATCAGCCCCAGCATTTT

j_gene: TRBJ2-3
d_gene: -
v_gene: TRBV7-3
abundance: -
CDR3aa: CASSPQGGTQYF
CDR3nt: TGTGCCAGCAGCCCCCAGGGGGGTACGCAGTATTTT

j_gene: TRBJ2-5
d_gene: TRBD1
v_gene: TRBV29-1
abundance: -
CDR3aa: CSVEWVGTAQETQYF
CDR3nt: TGCAGCGTTGAATGGGTCGGGACAGCGCAAGAGACCCAGTACTTC

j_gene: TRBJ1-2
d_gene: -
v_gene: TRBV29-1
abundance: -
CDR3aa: CSVVAGGDYGYTF
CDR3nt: TGCAGCGTTGTAGCGGGGGGGGACTATGGCTACACCTTC

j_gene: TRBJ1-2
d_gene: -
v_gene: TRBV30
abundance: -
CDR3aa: CAWSVRGGYTF
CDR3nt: TGTGCCTGGAGTGTAAGGGGGGGCTACACCTTC

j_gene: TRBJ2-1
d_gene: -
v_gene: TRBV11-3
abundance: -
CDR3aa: CASSTGKGSHYNEQFF
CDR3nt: TGTGCCAGCAGCACCGGGAAGGGATCCCACTACAATGAGCAGTTCTTC

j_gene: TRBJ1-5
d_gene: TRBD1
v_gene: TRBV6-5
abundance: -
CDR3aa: CASSRTGRENQPQHF
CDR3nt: TGTGCCAGCAGTCGGACAGGGCGGGAGAATCAGCCCCAGCATTTT

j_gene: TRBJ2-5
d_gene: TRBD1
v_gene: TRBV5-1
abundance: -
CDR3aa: CASSRKTGTEETQYF
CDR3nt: TGCGCCAGCAGCAGAAAGACAGGGACCGAAGAGACCCAGTACTTC

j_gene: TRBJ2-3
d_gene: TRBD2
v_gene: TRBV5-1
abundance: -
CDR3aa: CASSLFASGGEIVTDTQYF
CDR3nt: TGCGCCAGCAGCTTGTTTGCTAGCGGGGGGGAGATCGTCACAGATACGCAGTATTTT

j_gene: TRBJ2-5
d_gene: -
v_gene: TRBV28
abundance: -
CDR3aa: CATVAVPGETQYF
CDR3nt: TGTGCCACAGTTGCCGTTCCCGGGGAGACCCAGTACTTC

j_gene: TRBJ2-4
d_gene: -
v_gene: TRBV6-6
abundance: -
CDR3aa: CASRSQGTTEYF
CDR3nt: TGTGCCAGCAGGTCACAGGGCACAACCGAGTACTTC

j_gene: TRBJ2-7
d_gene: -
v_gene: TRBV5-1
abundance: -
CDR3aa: CASSFGSSLFSEQYF
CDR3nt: TGCGCCAGCAGCTTCGGGTCTAGCCTGTTTAGCGAGCAGTACTTC

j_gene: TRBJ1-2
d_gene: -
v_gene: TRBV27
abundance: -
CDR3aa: CASSFAGAVDYTF
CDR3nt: TGTGCCAGCAGTTTCGCAGGGGCGGTTGACTACACCTTC

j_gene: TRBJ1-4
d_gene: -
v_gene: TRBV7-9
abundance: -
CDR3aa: CASRFDGTNEKLFF
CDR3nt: TGTGCCAGCAGATTCGACGGGACTAATGAAAAACTGTTTTTT

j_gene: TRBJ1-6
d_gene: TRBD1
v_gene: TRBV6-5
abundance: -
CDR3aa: CASRRQGLYSPLHF
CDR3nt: TGTGCCAGCAGGAGACAGGGCTTGTATTCACCCCTCCACTTT

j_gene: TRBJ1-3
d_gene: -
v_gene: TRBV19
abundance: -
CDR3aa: CASSIGWGDSGNTIYF
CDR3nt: TGTGCCAGTAGTATCGGATGGGGCGACTCTGGAAACACCATATATTTT

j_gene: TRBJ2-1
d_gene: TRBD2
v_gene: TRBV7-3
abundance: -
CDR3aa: CASSPTPAGGGEQFF
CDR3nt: TGTGCCAGCAGCCCTACCCCGGCGGGAGGTGGTGAGCAGTTCTTC

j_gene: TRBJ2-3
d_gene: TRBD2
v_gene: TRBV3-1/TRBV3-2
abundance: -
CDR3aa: CASSQGLAGGIADTQYF
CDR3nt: TGTGCCAGCAGCCAAGGACTAGCGGGGGGCATAGCAGATACGCAGTATTTT

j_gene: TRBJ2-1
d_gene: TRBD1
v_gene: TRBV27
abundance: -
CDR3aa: CASSLSLGGFEQFF
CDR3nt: TGTGCCAGCAGTTTAAGTCTAGGGGGCTTTGAGCAGTTCTTC

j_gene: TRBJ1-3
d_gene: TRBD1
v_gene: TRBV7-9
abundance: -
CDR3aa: CASSSGTGRSGNTIYF
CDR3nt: TGTGCCAGCAGCTCCGGGACAGGGAGGAGTGGAAACACCATATATTTT

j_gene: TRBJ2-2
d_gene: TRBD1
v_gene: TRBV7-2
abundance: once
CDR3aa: CASSSGGGFTGELFF
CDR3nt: TGTGCCAGCAGCTCAGGGGGCGGGTTCACCGGGGAGCTGTTTTTT

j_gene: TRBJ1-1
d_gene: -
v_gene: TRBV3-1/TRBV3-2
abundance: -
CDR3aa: CASSQGTDPGVAFF
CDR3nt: TGTGCCAGCAGCCAAGGGACTGACCCGGGTGTAGCTTTCTTT

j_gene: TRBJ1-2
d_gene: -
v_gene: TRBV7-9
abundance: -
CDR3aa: CASSFQYGYTF
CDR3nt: TGTGCCAGCAGCTTCCAGTATGGCTACACCTTC

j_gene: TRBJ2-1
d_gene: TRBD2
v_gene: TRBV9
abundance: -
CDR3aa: CASSRTIAGGPVGQFF
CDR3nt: TGTGCCAGCAGTCGCACTATAGCGGGAGGGCCAGTGGGGCAGTTCTTC

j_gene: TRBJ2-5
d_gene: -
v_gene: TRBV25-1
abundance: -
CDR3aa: CASSGTFWGAQYF
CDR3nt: TGTGCCAGCAGTGGGACTTTTTGGGGGGCCCAGTACTTC

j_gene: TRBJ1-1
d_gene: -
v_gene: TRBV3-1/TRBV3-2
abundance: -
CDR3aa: CASSQERSGGRYVFF
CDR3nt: TGTGCCAGCAGTCAGGAGAGGTCGGGGGGGAGATACGTTTTCTTT

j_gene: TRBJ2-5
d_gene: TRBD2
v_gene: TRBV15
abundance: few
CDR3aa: CATSRDGQAGGPRSETQYF
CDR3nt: TGTGCCACCAGCAGAGATGGTCAAGCGGGAGGGCCACGATCTGAGACCCAGTACTTC

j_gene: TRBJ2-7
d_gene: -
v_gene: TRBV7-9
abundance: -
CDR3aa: CASSPGEGTYEQYF
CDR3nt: TGTGCCAGCAGCCCAGGGGAGGGAACCTACGAGCAGTACTTC

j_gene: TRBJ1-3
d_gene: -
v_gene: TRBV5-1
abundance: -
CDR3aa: CASSLGQGSTGNTIYF
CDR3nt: TGCGCCAGCAGCTTGGGGCAGGGCTCAACGGGAAACACCATATATTTT

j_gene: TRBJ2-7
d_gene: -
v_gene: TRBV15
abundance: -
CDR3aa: CATSSGTYEQYF
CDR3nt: TGTGCCACCAGCTCCGGGACCTACGAGCAGTACTTC

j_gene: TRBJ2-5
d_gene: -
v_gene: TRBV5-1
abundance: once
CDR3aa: CASSLRTEQETQYF
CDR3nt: TGCGCCAGCAGCTTGCGCACAGAGCAAGAGACCCAGTACTTC

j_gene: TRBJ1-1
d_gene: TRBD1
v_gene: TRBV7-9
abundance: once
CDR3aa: CASSLATGGEGTEAFF
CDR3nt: TGTGCCAGCAGCTTAGCAACAGGGGGCGAGGGTACTGAAGCTTTCTTT

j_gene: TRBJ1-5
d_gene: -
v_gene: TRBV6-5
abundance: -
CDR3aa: CASRVEAYQPQHF
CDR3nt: TGTGCCAGCAGGGTCGAAGCCTATCAGCCCCAGCATTTT

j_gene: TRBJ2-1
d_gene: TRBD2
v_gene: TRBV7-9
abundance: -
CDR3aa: CASSRLASYNEQFF
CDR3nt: TGTGCCAGCAGCCGACTAGCCTCCTACAATGAGCAGTTCTTC

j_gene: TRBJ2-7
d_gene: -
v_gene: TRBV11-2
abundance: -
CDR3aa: CASTTEDSRTYEQYF
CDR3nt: TGTGCCAGCACCACGGAGGACAGCCGGACCTACGAGCAGTACTTC

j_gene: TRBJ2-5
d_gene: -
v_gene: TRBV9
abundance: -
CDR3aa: CASSVDGWSQETQYF
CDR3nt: TGTGCCAGCAGCGTAGATGGGTGGAGCCAAGAGACCCAGTACTTC